Listed below are T cell receptor beta chains from one sample, sequenced in a study of blood T cell repertoires in COVID-19. Measured with immunoSEQ multiplex PCR; TCRdb has only the in-frame clones, and not every one. This table has roughly 230,000 clones, 81% appearing once. The specimen sequenced was peripheral blood. These receptors were obtained from a woman older than 75 with acute or convalescent COVID-19. CDR3s include the opening cysteine and the closing phenylalanine or tryptophan. D genes are given only for firm matches. Some rows have no size entry. The others give once, few or many, or a class for an expanded clone.

j_gene	d_gene	abundance	v_gene	CDR3aa
TRBJ2-1	.	.	TRBV11-2	CASSLVVGRERVNEQFF
TRBJ1-6	.	.	TRBV3-1/TRBV3-2	CASSQEMGGNSPLHF
TRBJ2-6	.	once	TRBV5-4	CASSRRTPGANVLTF
TRBJ1-3	.	.	TRBV10-3	CAISKSAGSGNTIYF
TRBJ1-1	.	.	TRBV19	CASRVGGTPEAFF
TRBJ1-5	.	once	TRBV2	CASSEAWGEWQPQHF
TRBJ1-2	.	.	TRBV6-1	CASSDPRQANYGYTF
TRBJ2-1	TRBD2	few	TRBV5-1	CASSSSGASSYNEQFF
TRBJ1-1	.	.	TRBV28	CASSTNRVGTEAFF
TRBJ1-2	TRBD1	.	TRBV5-1	CASSLGDSSNYGYTF
TRBJ1-5	.	.	TRBV6-5	CASSFRGNGNQPQHF
TRBJ2-5	.	.	TRBV20-1	CSAESGETQYF
TRBJ1-1	TRBD1	.	TRBV19	CASSRRQGAWGTEAFF
TRBJ2-6	.	.	TRBV10-1	CASIRSRGANVLTF
TRBJ1-5	.	few	TRBV28	CASSPPPPGGSQPQHF
TRBJ1-1	TRBD1	.	TRBV6-1	CASRESTGAERNTEAFF
TRBJ1-5	TRBD1	once	TRBV5-6	CASSLGFGQGGNQPQHF
TRBJ1-2	TRBD1	.	TRBV3-1/TRBV3-2	CASSQGQGIYGYTF
TRBJ1-2	TRBD1	once	TRBV7-8	CASSPGRDRGRGYTF
TRBJ1-2	.	few	TRBV28	CASSQPGDGYTF
TRBJ1-1	TRBD1	.	TRBV19	CASSDRDRADTEAFF
TRBJ1-2	.	.	TRBV6-4	CASSESAITNYGYTF
TRBJ2-3	.	.	TRBV7-3	CASSLTAVDTQYF
TRBJ2-1	.	.	TRBV11-1	CASSLDSPSSYNEQFF
TRBJ1-1	TRBD1	few	TRBV2	CASSDLIGQGSNTEAFF
TRBJ1-4	.	.	TRBV18	CASSPRGAGTTATNEKLFF
TRBJ1-6	TRBD1	.	TRBV6-5	CASSSGTVNNSPLHF
TRBJ1-5	TRBD1	.	TRBV28	CASRYRPTGTQPQHF
TRBJ2-7	TRBD2	.	TRBV29-1	CSVKRGVNHEQYF
TRBJ1-3	.	once	TRBV7-9	CASSLPISGNTIYF
TRBJ2-3	TRBD1	.	TRBV28	CASILDRGRTQYF
TRBJ1-2	.	many	TRBV20-1	CSASLGGGYTF
TRBJ2-3	.	.	TRBV18	CASSPVTGEDTQYF
TRBJ2-7	TRBD1	.	TRBV28	CASSFTHLDRDEQYF
TRBJ2-2	.	.	TRBV25-1	CASSEYKARVTGELFF
TRBJ2-3	TRBD2	.	TRBV4-1	CASSQDMLAGEVEVPDTQYF
TRBJ2-3	TRBD2	.	TRBV12-3/TRBV12-4	CAIRRLAEDTQYF
TRBJ2-2	.	.	TRBV18	CASHPGTGELFF
TRBJ1-3	.	.	TRBV29-1	CSVLGDGNTIYF
TRBJ1-4	.	.	TRBV27	CASSFSGGTEKLFF
TRBJ2-3	.	.	TRBV5-1	CASSPERDRPTQYF
TRBJ2-1	.	.	TRBV12-3/TRBV12-4	CASSPRVGEQFF
TRBJ2-3	.	.	TRBV5-4	CASSLSGGSTRMYTQYF
TRBJ2-1	TRBD2	.	TRBV4-1	CASSQDHNAGGRNEQFF
TRBJ1-2	.	.	TRBV19	CATSMGYSYGYTF
TRBJ1-1	.	.	TRBV5-1	CASTVGGTEAFF
TRBJ2-1	TRBD2	.	TRBV2	CASSTTSGTYNEQFF
TRBJ2-7	TRBD2	.	TRBV28	CASSFPGTSGLQYF
TRBJ1-2	.	.	TRBV14	CASSRRGSIYGYTF
TRBJ2-1	.	once	TRBV11-2	CASSLGVGTLNEQFF